This T cell receptor beta chain appears in the sequencing data of a study of tumor-infiltrating lymphocytes in primary liver carcinoma (dated 2017 in TCRdb). About the full investigation: Between late 2015 and March 2016, a handful of patients in China with histopathologically diagnosed primary liver carcinoma had surgical resection. Of the five patients, three men and two women aged 30 to 69 years, four had hepatocellular carcinoma and one had combined HCC and intrahepatic cholangiocarcinoma. The five patients had tumors staged T1-T3 N0M0, with maximum diameters ranging from about 4 to 11 cm. Each sample produced about 3.5 to 7.13 million productive TCRbeta reads, and read depth showed no significant difference between tissue types. TCRbeta repertoire sequencing, expression microarrays and whole-exome sequencing were combined in the study across five regions of each liver tumor, with adjacent normal tissue and blood also included. A total of 35 or so specimens from 5 patients went through TCRbeta repertoire sequencing, namely 25 tumor regions, 5 adjacent noncancerous liver tissues and 5 peripheral blood samples. Repertoires from technical replicates were highly reproducible, with mean shared-clone rates approximately 0.88 and correlation coefficients above 0.98. Overall results and qualifications from the work: Only the TCR beta chain was sequenced, which likely underestimates true repertoire diversity because unpaired alpha chains were not captured. The top 250 clones made up a significantly larger repertoire fraction in tumors than in blood (p = 0.039). Pairs of tumor regions showed greater repertoire overlap (mean around 36%) than tumor-adjacent pairs (about 17%) or tumor-blood pairs (approximately 14%), which is consistent with antigen-driven expansion. The study included only a handful of patients, and the authors note findings should be validated in a larger study. Bulk unsorted samples precluded comparing CD4+ and CD8+ T cell repertoires.

Blood RNA was extracted from unsorted whole blood using TRIzol reagent, and germline DNA was obtained with the DNeasy Blood & Tissue kit. At the time of sampling, the patients had chronic HBV infection and had not received any treatment. Before surgery, around 4 milliliters of peripheral blood were drawn into K2EDTA tubes. The CDR3 sequence holds 15 residues, the cysteine and phenylalanine included. Only the CDR3 part of the read is kept: 45 bases, read in frame from the first base. From a lookup of the germline V gene, CDR1 and CDR2 are SGHAT and FQNNGV. Turning to this clonotype: The specificity of this receptor is unknown. At one end the junction does not follow the germline gene, possibly because of a read error.

Starting from around 500 ng total RNA, TCRbeta-specific cDNA was produced by reverse transcription with a constant-region primer and ProtoScript II reverse transcriptase. Three nested multiplex PCR rounds, following a slightly modified ARM-PCR procedure, were used to build the TCRbeta libraries. Each of the first two PCR rounds ran for approximately 10 cycles using multiplex TRBV1-TRBV30 forward primers together with a Cbeta reverse primer. Sample barcodes and Illumina adapters were added in a final 25-cycle PCR with Deep VentR polymerase. Before sequencing, amplicons between 200 and 500 bp were purified from gel using a QIAquick gel extraction kit. TCRbeta amplicons were sequenced on an Illumina HiSeq 2500 with 250-bp paired-end reads. On the study's bioinformatics: Quality trimming of reads was performed with Trimmomatic v0.33, and paired reads were merged with FLASH v1.2.11 so that full CDR3 sequences could be recovered. V, D and J germline segments were assigned to the rearranged TCRbeta sequences by MiGEC v1.2.1b. Clonotype statistics and Shannon-Wiener diversity indices were calculated with VDJtools v1.0.0. To reduce sampling bias, subsequent analyses other than the diversity analysis used only the 250 most abundant clonotypes in each sample. TCRdb trimmed public reads at Q25 via fastp, called clones via MiXCR and kept in-frame beta chains. Every CDR3 protein is listed once, alongside the most common genes and DNA of its rows. For this entry, the V and J calls and clone size follow TCRdb and not the study's own pipeline. The sample yields around 330,000 distinct CDR3 sequences; around three fifths were counted once. Roughly 9% of the sample is held by the ten biggest clonotypes.

The sample taken for sequencing was peripheral blood. This chain is built from TRBV11-2 and TRBJ2-6; D gene: possibly TRBD1, on 5 matching bases. The TCR sequence derives from a man aged 35 to 55 with primary liver carcinoma and hepatitis B virus infection. The CDR3 is CASRSDSSGANILTF. The sequence in DNA is TGTGCCAGCAGGTCTGACAGCTCTGGGGCCAACATCCTGACTTTC.